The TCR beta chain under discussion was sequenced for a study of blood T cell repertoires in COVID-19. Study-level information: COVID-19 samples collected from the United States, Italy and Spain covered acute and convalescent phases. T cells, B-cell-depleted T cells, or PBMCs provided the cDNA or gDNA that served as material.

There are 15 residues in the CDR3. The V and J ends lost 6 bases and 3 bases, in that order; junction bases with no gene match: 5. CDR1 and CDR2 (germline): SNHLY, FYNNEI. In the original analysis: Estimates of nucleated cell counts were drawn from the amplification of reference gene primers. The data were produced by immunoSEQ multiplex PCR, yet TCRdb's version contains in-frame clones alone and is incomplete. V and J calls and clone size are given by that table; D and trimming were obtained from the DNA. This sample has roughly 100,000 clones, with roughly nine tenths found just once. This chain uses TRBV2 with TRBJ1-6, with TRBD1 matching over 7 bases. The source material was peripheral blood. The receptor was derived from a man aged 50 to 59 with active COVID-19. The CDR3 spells CASSGTANYNSPLHF. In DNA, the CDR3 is TGTGCCAGCAGCGGGACAGCCAACTATAATTCACCCCTCCACTTT.